This TCR beta chain was identified during a study of post-analysis software for immune sequencing data. V lost 2 bases and J lost 0; bases outside the gene matches: 4. The length of the CDR3 is 16 residues. Germline CDR1 reads SEHNR; CDR2 reads FQNEAQ (reference sequence). The TCR beta cDNA libraries carried unique molecular identifiers. TCRdb re-analysed the PCR reads in MiXCR, keeping a single row per CDR3 protein. There are hundreds of thousands of distinct CDR3 sequences in the sample; approximately 30% occur only once, and roughly 0.57% lies in the top ten. Notes on the study in general: Higher frequency in patients than in controls was seen for roughly five TRBV segments, with TRBV5-6, TRBV5-1 and TRBV20-1 among them.

Concerning this clonotype itself: Its antigen is unidentified.

The sequence derives from a girl aged 10-17 years with multiple sclerosis. The genes are TRBV7-9 and TRBJ2-7, with 10 bases matching TRBD2. What was sequenced was blood. The CDR3 sequence is CASSLNPSGSSYEQYF. CDR3 DNA sequence: TGTGCCAGCAGCTTAAATCCTAGCGGGAGCTCCTACGAGCAGTACTTC.